This T cell receptor (beta chain) was identified in a study of early T cells in non-severe SARS-CoV-2 infection. Study at large: The sequenced material was bulk RNA from unsorted whole blood, and its chains were unpaired. Study conclusions and caveats: Missing private and CD4 specificities, VDJdb matching favored anti-spike CD8 responses.

Each single cDNA molecule received a unique molecular identifier. A single record per CDR3 protein comes from TCRdb applying MiXCR to the 5' RACE reads. The sample holds 100,000 to 150,000 distinct CDR3 sequences; 14% to 15% are singletons and the top ten take roughly a fifth. Germline CDR1 and CDR2: SEHNR and FQNEAQ (reference sequence). V was trimmed by 0 bases and J by 2 bases, leaving 7 bases between them. CDR3 length: 14 residues. In regard to this clonotype: As yet, its antigen is unknown.

This chain uses TRBV7-9 with TRBJ2-5, with a possible D match to TRBD1 (5 bases). The origin of this receptor is an adult who was a healthcare worker with PCR-confirmed SARS-CoV-2 infection or an uninfected control (not recorded which). Sequences were obtained from whole blood. Here the CDR3 reads CASSLAGQQETQYF. The CDR3 coding sequence is TGTGCCAGCAGCTTAGCGGGGCAGCAAGAGACCCAGTACTTC.